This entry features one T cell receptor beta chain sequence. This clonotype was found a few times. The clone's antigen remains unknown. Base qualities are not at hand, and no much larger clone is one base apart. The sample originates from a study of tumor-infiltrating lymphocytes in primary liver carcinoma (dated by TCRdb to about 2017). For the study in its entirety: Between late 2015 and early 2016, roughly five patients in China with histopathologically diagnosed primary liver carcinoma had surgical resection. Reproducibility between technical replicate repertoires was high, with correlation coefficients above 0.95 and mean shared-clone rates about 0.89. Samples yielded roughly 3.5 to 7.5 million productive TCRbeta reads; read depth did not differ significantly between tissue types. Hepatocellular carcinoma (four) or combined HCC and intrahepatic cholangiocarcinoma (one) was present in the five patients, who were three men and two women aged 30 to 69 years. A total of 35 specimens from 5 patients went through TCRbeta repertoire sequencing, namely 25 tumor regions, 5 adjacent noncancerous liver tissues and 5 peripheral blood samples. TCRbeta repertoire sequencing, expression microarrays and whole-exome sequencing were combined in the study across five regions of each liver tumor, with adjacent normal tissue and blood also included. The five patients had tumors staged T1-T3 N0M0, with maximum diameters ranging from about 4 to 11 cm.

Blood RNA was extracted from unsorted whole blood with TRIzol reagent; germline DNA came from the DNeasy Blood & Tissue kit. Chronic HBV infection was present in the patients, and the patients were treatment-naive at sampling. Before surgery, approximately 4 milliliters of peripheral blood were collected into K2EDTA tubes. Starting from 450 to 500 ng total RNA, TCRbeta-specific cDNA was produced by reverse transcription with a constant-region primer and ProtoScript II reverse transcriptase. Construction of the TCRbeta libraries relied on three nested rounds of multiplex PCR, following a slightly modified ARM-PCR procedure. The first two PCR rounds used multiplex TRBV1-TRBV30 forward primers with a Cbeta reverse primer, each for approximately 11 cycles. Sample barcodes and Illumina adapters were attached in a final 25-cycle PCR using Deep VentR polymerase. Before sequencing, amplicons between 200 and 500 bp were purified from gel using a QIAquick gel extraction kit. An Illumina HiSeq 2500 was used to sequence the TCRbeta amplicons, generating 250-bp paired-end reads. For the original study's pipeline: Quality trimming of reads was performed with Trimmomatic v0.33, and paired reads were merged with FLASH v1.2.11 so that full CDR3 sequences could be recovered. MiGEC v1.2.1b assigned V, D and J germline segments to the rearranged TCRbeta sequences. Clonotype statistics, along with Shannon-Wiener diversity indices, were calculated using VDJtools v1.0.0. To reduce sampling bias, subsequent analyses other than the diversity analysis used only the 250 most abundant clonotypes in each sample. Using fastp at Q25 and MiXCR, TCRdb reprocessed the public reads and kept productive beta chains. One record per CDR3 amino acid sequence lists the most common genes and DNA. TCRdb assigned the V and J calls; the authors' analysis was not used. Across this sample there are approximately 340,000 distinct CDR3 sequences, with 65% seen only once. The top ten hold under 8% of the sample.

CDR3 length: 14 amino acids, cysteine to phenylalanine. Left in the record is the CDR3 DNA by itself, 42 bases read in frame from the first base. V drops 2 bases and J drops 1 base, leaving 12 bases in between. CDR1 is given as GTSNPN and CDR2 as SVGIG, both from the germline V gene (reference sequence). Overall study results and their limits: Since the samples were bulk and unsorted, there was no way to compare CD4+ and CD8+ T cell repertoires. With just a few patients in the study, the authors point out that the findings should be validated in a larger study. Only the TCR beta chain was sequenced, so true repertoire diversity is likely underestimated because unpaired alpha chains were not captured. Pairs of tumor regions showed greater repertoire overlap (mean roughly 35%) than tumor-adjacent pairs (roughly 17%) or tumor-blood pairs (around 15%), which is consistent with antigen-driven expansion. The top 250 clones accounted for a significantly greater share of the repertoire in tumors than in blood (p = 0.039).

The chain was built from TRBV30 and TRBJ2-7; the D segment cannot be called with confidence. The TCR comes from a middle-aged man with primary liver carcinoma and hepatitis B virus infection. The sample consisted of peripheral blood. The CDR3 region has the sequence CAWSRTLLSYEQYF. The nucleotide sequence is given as TGTGCCTGGAGTAGGACCCTGCTGTCCTACGAGCAGTACTTC.